The 5 T cell receptor beta chains presented below share a single source sample, sequenced in a study of cytotoxic CD8 clonotypes in ibrutinib-treated CLL. Libraries were prepared by immunoSEQ multiplex PCR; TCRdb keeps only in-frame clonotypes and omits some of them. The sample shows some 150,000 clones, about 76% of them seen only once. Here the sequenced sample was PBMCs, taken after 24 months of ibrutinib treatment. These TCRs come from a human donor with chronic lymphocytic leukemia.

J is TRBJ2-3 and V is TRBV7-3; D may be TRBD2 (6 bases). The CDR3 is made up of 13 amino acids. V was shortened by 2 bases and J by 6 bases, with 9 bases between the two germline ends. The V gene's germline CDR1 is SGHTA and CDR2 FQGTGA. CDR3 bases: TGTGCCAGCAGCTTAGAGGGGAGGGATACGCAGTATTTT. Its protein product is CASSLEGRDTQYF. Together with reference TRBV7-3 and TRBJ2-3, the CDR3 gives the full variable domain: GAGVSQTPSNKVTEKGKYVELRCDPISGHTALYWYRQSLGQGPEFLIYFQGTGAADDSGLPNDRFFAVRPEGSVSTLKIQRTERGDSAVYLCASSLEGRDTQYFGPGTRLTVL.

This clone was counted a few times. CDR3 amino acids: CASSLAGAGGTPQHF. The CDR3 DNA sequence: TGCGCCAGCAGCTTGGCTGGGGCAGGGGGGACGCCCCAGCATTTT. J is TRBJ1-5 and V is TRBV5-1, with TRBD1 matching 7 bases. The CDR3 covers 15 residues. The ends lost 0 bases at V and 9 bases at J; junction bases unmatched: 9. CDR1 SGHRS and CDR2 YFSETQ come from the germline V gene.

J is TRBJ1-1 and V is TRBV18; 10 bases fit TRBD1. The CDR3 totals 14 residues. After removal of 8 bases from V and 3 bases from J, the junction contained 6 bases not matched to a gene. CDR1 is KGHSH and CDR2 is LQKENI in the germline V gene. The CDR3 DNA is TGTGCCAGCAGGAGACAGGGGGCGTACACTGAAGCTTTCTTT. It specifies CASRRQGAYTEAFF.

The chain combines TRBV11-3 with TRBJ2-3; either TRBD1 or TRBD2 may fit D (5 bases each). Looked up from germline, CDR1 is SGHNT and CDR2 is YENEEA. V lost 1 base to trimming and J lost 9 bases, with 14 bases between them. CDR3 size: 14 residues. The CDR3 region has the DNA TGTGCCAGCAGCTTAGGGTGGTCCGGGGACACGCAGTATTTT. Amino acids: CASSLGWSGDTQYF.

The rearrangement uses TRBV19 and TRBJ1-2; D is uncertain. The V and J ends lost 4 bases and 4 bases respectively, with 16 bases between them. CDR1 and CDR2 (germline): LNHDA, SQIVND (reference sequence). The CDR3 spans 15 residues. The CDR3: CASSTDGWDFYGYTF. CDR3 bases: TGTGCCAGTAGTACGGATGGCTGGGATTTCTATGGCTACACCTTC.